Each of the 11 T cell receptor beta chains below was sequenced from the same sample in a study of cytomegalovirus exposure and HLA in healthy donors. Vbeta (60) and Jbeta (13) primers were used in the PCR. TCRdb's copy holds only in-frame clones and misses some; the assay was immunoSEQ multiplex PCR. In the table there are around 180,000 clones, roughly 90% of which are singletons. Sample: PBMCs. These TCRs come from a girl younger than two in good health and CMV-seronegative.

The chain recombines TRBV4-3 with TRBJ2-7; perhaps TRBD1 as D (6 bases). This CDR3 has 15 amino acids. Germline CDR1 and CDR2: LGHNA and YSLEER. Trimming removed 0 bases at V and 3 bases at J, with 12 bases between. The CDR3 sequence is CASSQERGTLYEQYF. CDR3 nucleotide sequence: TGCGCCAGCAGCCAAGAGAGGGGGACCCTCTACGAGCAGTACTTC.

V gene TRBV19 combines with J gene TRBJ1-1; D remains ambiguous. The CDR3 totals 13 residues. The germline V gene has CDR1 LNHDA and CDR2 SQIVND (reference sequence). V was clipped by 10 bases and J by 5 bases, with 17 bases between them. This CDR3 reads CATSDEVRTEAFF. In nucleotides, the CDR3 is TGTGCCACCTCAGACGAGGTGAGGACTGAAGCTTTCTTT.

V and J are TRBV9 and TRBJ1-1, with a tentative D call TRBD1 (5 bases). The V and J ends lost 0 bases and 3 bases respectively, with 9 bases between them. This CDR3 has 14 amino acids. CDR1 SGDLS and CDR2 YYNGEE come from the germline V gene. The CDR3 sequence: CASSVGGDHTEAFF. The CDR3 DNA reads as TGTGCCAGCAGCGTAGGGGGGGATCACACTGAAGCTTTCTTT.

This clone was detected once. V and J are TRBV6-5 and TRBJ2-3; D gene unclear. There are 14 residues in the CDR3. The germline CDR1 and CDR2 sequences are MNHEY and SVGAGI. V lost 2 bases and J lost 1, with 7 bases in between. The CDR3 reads CASSYAAGTDTQYF. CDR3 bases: TGTGCCAGCAGTTACGCGGCAGGCACAGATACGCAGTATTTT.

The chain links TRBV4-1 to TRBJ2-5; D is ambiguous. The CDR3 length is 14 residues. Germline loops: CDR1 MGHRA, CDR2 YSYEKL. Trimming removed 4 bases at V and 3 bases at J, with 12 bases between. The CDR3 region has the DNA TGCGCCAGCAGCCTACAGAGTACGGAAGAGACCCAGTACTTC. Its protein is CASSLQSTEETQYF.

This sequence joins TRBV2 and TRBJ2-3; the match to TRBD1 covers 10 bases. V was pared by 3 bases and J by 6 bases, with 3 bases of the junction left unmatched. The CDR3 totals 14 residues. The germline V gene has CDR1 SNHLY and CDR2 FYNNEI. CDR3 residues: CASSDGTGVDTQYF. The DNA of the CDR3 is TGTGCCAGCAGTGACGGGACAGGGGTGGATACGCAGTATTTT.

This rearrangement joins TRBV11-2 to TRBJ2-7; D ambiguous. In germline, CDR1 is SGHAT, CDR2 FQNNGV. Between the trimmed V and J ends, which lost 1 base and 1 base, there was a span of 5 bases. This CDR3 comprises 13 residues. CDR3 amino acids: CASSLGGSYEQYF. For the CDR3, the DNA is TGTGCCAGCAGCTTAGGAGGTTCCTACGAGCAGTACTTC.

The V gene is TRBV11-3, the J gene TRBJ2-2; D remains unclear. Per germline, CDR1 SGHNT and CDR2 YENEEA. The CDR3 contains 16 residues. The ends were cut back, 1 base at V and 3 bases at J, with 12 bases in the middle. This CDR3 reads CASSLGQVSYTGELFF. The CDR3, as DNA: TGTGCCAGCAGCTTAGGGCAGGTATCCTACACCGGGGAGCTGTTTTTT.

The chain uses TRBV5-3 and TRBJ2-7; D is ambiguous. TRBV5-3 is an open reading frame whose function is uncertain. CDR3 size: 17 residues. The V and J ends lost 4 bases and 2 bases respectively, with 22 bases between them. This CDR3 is CARSVQPGRPTPYEQYF. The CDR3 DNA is TGTGCCAGAAGCGTACAACCAGGTCGACCAACTCCCTACGAGCAGTACTTC.

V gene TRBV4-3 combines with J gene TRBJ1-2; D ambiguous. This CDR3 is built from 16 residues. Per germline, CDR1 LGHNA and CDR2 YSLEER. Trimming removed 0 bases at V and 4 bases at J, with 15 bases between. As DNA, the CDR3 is TGCGCCAGCAGCCAAGATCGGGCATCTCGGGGCTATGGCTACACCTTC. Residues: CASSQDRASRGYGYTF.

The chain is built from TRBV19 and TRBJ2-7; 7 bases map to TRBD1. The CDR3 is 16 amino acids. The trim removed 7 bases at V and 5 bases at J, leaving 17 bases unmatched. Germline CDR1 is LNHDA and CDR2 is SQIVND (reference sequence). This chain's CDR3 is CASTTFPTGNLNEQYF. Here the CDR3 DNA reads TGTGCCAGTACCACTTTCCCGACAGGGAATCTCAACGAGCAGTACTTC.